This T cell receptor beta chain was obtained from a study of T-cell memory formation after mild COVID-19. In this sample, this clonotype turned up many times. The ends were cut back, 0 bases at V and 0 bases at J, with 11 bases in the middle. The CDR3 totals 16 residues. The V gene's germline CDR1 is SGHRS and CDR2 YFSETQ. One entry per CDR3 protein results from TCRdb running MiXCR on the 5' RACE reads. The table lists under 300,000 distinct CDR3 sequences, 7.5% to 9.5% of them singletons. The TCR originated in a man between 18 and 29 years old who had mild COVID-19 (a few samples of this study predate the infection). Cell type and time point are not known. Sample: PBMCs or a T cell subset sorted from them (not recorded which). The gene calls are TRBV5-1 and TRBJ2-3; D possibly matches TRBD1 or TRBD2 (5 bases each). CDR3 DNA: TGCGCCAGCAGCTTGGCCTGGGGGACCAGCACAGATACGCAGTATTTT. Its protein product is CASSLAWGTSTDTQYF.